These 26 T cell receptor beta chains came from one sample sequenced in a study of breast tumors, draining lymph nodes, adjacent tissues. TCRdb used MiXCR to reprocess the multiplex PCR reads, holding one entry per CDR3 protein. Among about 180,000 distinct CDR3 sequences listed, 30% to 35% were seen once. Axillary draining lymph nodes of breast cancer patients supplied the node samples. What was sequenced was axillary lymph node tissue. The receptors shown here come from a female donor with breast cancer. Some clones in this sample may be carry-over from other donors' samples.

This clonotype was counted ten times or more. In DNA form, the CDR3 reads TGCGCCAGCTGCCGGGACCGAGGGGAGCCCCAGCATTTT. Its translation: CASCRDRGEPQHF. V gene TRBV5-1 combines with J gene TRBJ1-5; D perhaps matches TRBD1 (5 bases). V lost 7 bases and J lost 8, with 16 bases in between. The CDR3 loop spans 13 amino acids. Per the germline V gene, CDR1 is SGHRS and CDR2 is YFSETQ.

This clonotype was seen at least ten times. The chain employs TRBV7-9 and TRBJ2-5; D is ambiguous. Germline V lookup: CDR1 SEHNR, CDR2 FQNEAQ (reference sequence). V lost 5 bases to trimming and J lost 3 bases, with 7 bases between them. CDR3 length: 12 amino acids. The CDR3 sequence is CASSDIKETQYF. CDR3 coding DNA: TGTGCCAGCAGCGATATTAAAGAGACCCAGTACTTC.

The chain uses TRBV2 and TRBJ1-1; the D gene is possibly TRBD1 (5 bases). CDR3 size: 14 residues. V was pared by 5 bases and J by 0 bases, with 10 bases between. CDR1 and CDR2 from the germline V gene are SNHLY and FYNNEI. The CDR3 here is CASSRDGLNTEAFF. DNA of the CDR3: TGTGCCAGCAGTCGGGACGGACTGAACACTGAAGCTTTCTTT. The full variable domain, with the rest looked up from reference TRBV2 and TRBJ1-1, is EPEVTQTPSHQVTQMGQEVILRCVPISNHLYFYWYRQILGQKVEFLVSFYNNEISEKSEIFDDQFSVERPDGSNFTLKIRSTKLEDSAMYFCASSRDGLNTEAFFGQGTRLTVV.

This clonotype was detected many times. The rearrangement uses TRBV10-2 and TRBJ2-5; D unresolved. Trimming pared 2 bases from V and 1 base from J, leaving 11 bases between. Germline CDR1 is WSHSY and CDR2 is SAAADI. The CDR3 has 15 residues. DNA of the CDR3: TGCGCCAGCAGTGAGGGGTTGGCCAGCCAAGAGACCCAGTACTTC. Protein: CASSEGLASQETQYF.

V and J are TRBV7-3 and TRBJ2-5; TRBD2 is a possible D gene (7 bases). The germline gives CDR1 SGHTA, CDR2 FQGTGA. The V gene lost 5 bases and the J gene lost 9 bases, with 22 bases spanning the gap. There are 15 residues in the CDR3. The CDR3 region has the DNA TGTGCCAGCAGCGTAAGGGGGGGGGCGGCGTCGGCCCAGTACTTC. Translated: CASSVRGGAASAQYF.

This clonotype was seen repeatedly, ten times or more. V is TRBV7-2 and J is TRBJ2-1, with a tentative D call TRBD2 (6 bases). The CDR3 is 14 amino acids. Germline-derived CDR1 and CDR2 are SGHTA and FQGNSA. Trimming pared 6 bases from V and 8 bases from J, leaving 17 bases between. The CDR3 coding sequence is TGTGCCAGCAGGCGATCCGGGGGAATCGATGAGCAGTTCTTC. Amino acid sequence: CASRRSGGIDEQFF.

This clonotype occurred a few times. A much larger clonotype is one base distant, so this may be a read error. The conserved phenylalanine or tryptophan is not found at the CDR3 terminus, so this likely reflects a read error. V usage is TRBV19 and J usage is TRBJ2-5, with D possibly TRBD1 on 5 matching bases. The V end lost 0 bases, the J end lost 5 bases, and 16 bases lay between the germline ends. The CDR3 is made up of 16 amino acids. Germline V gene sequence: CDR1 LNHDA, CDR2 SQIVND (reference sequence). The chain's CDR3 is CASSIDGGMQGETQYS. DNA for the CDR3: TGTGCCAGTAGTATAGATGGTGGAATGCAGGGTGAGACCCAGTACTCC.

This clonotype was seen many times. This chain links TRBV7-2 with TRBJ2-1; TRBD1 might be the D (5 bases). The CDR3 totals 15 residues. Germline CDR1 is SGHTA and CDR2 is FQGNSA. The germline V and J ends were trimmed by 1 base and 0 bases, with 7 bases remaining between them. CDR3 nucleotides: TGTGCCAGCAGCTTAGTCAGGGTCTCCTACAATGAGCAGTTCTTC. It specifies CASSLVRVSYNEQFF.

In regard to this clonotype: Mismatch with germline at one junction end may stem from a read error. The CDR3 DNA sequence: TGTGCCAGCAGCCTTAGCGGGGGGGCGAAGAATGAGCCGTTCTTC. Translated, it gives CASSLSGGAKNEPFF. The chain is built from TRBV9 and TRBJ2-1; 11 bases are shared with TRBD2. The CDR3 spans 15 residues. Germline assignment: CDR1 SGDLS and CDR2 YYNGEE.

V usage is TRBV29-1 and J usage is TRBJ1-2, with unresolved D. V gave up 8 bases and J gave up 4 bases, with 11 bases separating them. There are 11 residues in the CDR3. The germline V gene has CDR1 SQVTM and CDR2 ANQGSEA. CDR3 DNA sequence: TGCAGCTTCGGCGGATCCTATGGCTACACCTTC. It is translated as CSFGGSYGYTF.

The table lists this clonotype with many counts. J is TRBJ1-4 and V is TRBV7-9; D ambiguous. The length of the CDR3 is 13 residues. Per the germline V gene, CDR1 is SEHNR and CDR2 is FQNEAQ (reference sequence). The V end was cut by 2 bases, the J end by 8 bases, with 9 bases between. This CDR3 reads CASSLTGEEKLFF. For the CDR3, the DNA is TGTGCCAGCAGCTTAACGGGCGAAGAAAAACTGTTTTTT. Full variable domain (remainder filled in from reference TRBV7-9 and TRBJ1-4): DTGVSQNPRHKITKRGQNVTFRCDPISEHNRLYWYRQTLGQGPEFLTYFQNEAQLEKSRLLSDRFSAERPKGSFSTLEIQRTEQGDSAMYLCASSLTGEEKLFFGSGTQLSVL.

This clonotype showed up just once. A much more abundant neighbour one base away suggests this may be a read error. This chain links TRBV6-1 with TRBJ1-5, with 7 bases that match TRBD1. The CDR3 sequence is 18 residues long. Germline CDR1 is MNHNS and CDR2 is SASEGT. The CDR3 nucleotides are TGTGTCAGCAGTGCGCAGACAGGGTTGGAGATAAGCAATCAGCCCCAGCATTTT. Its translation: CVSSAQTGLEISNQPQHF.

The chain is built from TRBV7-6 and TRBJ2-3, with 7 bases matching TRBD1. Trimming took 4 bases from V and 8 from J; bases not matched to a gene: 6. Germline CDR1 and CDR2: SGHVS and FNYEAQ. The CDR3 spans 13 residues. As DNA, the CDR3 is TGTGCCAGCAGCTCCGAGACAGGGACTACGCAGTATTTT. Translating it yields CASSSETGTTQYF.

This clonotype was counted ten times or more. The rearrangement links TRBV30 to TRBJ1-2; 9 bases map to TRBD1. From germline, CDR1 is GTSNPN and CDR2 SVGIG (reference sequence). Trimming removed 5 bases from V and 5 bases from J; junction bases left unmatched: 6. The CDR3 runs to 13 residues. As DNA, the CDR3 is TGTGCCTGGTTGCGGGACAGGGATTATGGCTACACCTTC. This codes for CAWLRDRDYGYTF. The variable domain in full, with the rest retrieved from reference TRBV30 and TRBJ1-2, is SQTIHQWPATLVQPVGSPLSLECTVEGTSNPNLYWYRQAAGRGLQLLFYSVGIGQISSEVPQNLSASRPQDRQFILSSKKLLLSDSGFYLCAWLRDRDYGYTFGSGTRLTVV.

On this clonotype itself: This sequence may be a read error, since a much larger clone differs from it by one base. The chain has TRBV18 and TRBJ2-1, with no clear D. Germline CDR1 and CDR2: KGHSH and LQKENI. This CDR3 has 15 amino acids. CDR3 nucleotide sequence: TGTGCCAGCCCACCTGACTGGAGCTCCTACAATGAGCAGTTCTTC. It encodes CASPPDWSSYNEQFF. Full variable domain (missing parts from reference TRBV18 and TRBJ2-1): NAGVMQNPRHLVRRRGQEARLRCSPMKGHSHVYWYRQLPEEGLKFMVYLQKENIIDESGMPKERFSAEFPKEGPSILRIQQVVRGDSAAYFCASPPDWSSYNEQFFGPGTRLTVL.

Worth noting for this clonotype: This clone may be a read error of a much larger clone one base away. The J gene is TRBJ2-7, the V gene TRBV7-9; 7 bases align to TRBD1. The germline gives CDR1 SEHNR, CDR2 FQNEAQ (reference sequence). The CDR3 is made up of 15 amino acids. CDR3 bases: TGTGGCAGCAGCACACAGGGGTCTCCCCTCCCCGAGCAGTACTTC. This encodes CGSSTQGSPLPEQYF.

This clonotype appeared many times. The DNA of the CDR3 is TGCGCCAGCAGCCCACTGGGCGAAAAACTGTTTTTT. This sequence encodes CASSPLGEKLFF. This chain uses TRBV4-1 with TRBJ1-4; D is uncertain. V lost 4 bases and J 8 bases, leaving 8 bases between the germline ends. CDR1 is MGHRA, CDR2 YSYEKL, per germline. This CDR3 contains 12 residues.

In this sample, this clonotype turned up many times. This sequence joins TRBV30 and TRBJ1-4; the D is unclear. CDR3 length: 10 residues. Trimming removed 6 bases at V and 5 bases at J, with 4 bases between. Germline V CDR1 and CDR2: GTSNPN, SVGIG (reference sequence). The CDR3: CACTNEKLFF. CDR3 DNA: TGTGCCTGCACGAATGAAAAACTGTTTTTT. Full variable domain (remainder filled in from reference TRBV30 and TRBJ1-4): SQTIHQWPATLVQPVGSPLSLECTVEGTSNPNLYWYRQAAGRGLQLLFYSVGIGQISSEVPQNLSASRPQDRQFILSSKKLLLSDSGFYLCACTNEKLFFGSGTQLSVL.

Remarks on this clonotype: At one end the junction does not follow the germline gene, possibly because of a read error. This sequence joins TRBV2 and TRBJ1-1; D is uncertain. The CDR3 sequence is 13 residues long. Per the germline V gene, CDR1 is SNHLY and CDR2 is FYNNEI. In DNA, the CDR3 is TGTGCCAGCAGGGGGTACCGGAACACTGAAGCTGTCTTT. It yields the protein CASRGYRNTEAVF.

There are many counts of this clonotype. The V gene is TRBV5-5, the J gene TRBJ1-5; 7 bases match TRBD1. This CDR3 is 14 amino acids long. Germline V gene data show CDR1 as SGHKS and CDR2 as YYEKEE (reference sequence). The ends lost 4 bases at V and 7 bases at J; junction bases unmatched: 8. CDR3 DNA sequence: TGTGCCAGCAGCAAAACAGGGGACAACCAGCCCCAGCATTTT. Translating it yields CASSKTGDNQPQHF.

This clonotype appeared many times. The chain combines TRBV6-5 with TRBJ2-6; perhaps TRBD2 as D (5 bases). CDR3 length equals 17 residues. The germline gives CDR1 MNHEY, CDR2 SVGAGI. V dropped 0 bases and J dropped 0 bases, with 9 bases sitting between them. CDR3 protein: CASSYSPGNSGANVLTF. CDR3 DNA: TGTGCCAGCAGTTACTCGCCGGGGAACTCTGGGGCCAACGTCCTGACTTTC.

The V and J genes are TRBV2 and TRBJ1-1; a weak D match, TRBD1 (6 bases). V was clipped by 4 bases and J by 2 bases, with 8 bases between them. This CDR3 region has 13 residues. Germline CDR1 reads SNHLY; CDR2 reads FYNNEI. CDR3 nucleotides: TGTGCCAGCAGTGTGGGGGCCAACACTGAAGCTTTCTTT. This sequence encodes CASSVGANTEAFF. Variable domain in full (rest from reference TRBV2 and TRBJ1-1): EPEVTQTPSHQVTQMGQEVILRCVPISNHLYFYWYRQILGQKVEFLVSFYNNEISEKSEIFDDQFSVERPDGSNFTLKIRSTKLEDSAMYFCASSVGANTEAFFGQGTRLTVV.

The genes are TRBV5-1 and TRBJ1-6, with D possibly TRBD1 on 5 matching bases. Trimming took off 4 bases at V and 7 bases at J, with 15 bases between the two ends. CDR1 is SGHRS and CDR2 is YFSETQ in the germline V gene. The CDR3 extends over 15 amino acids. The CDR3, as DNA: TGCGCCAGCAGCACTAATGGACGGGGGAATTCACCCCTCCACTTT. Its protein is CASSTNGRGNSPLHF.

With regard to this clonotype: A much larger clone sits a single nucleotide away, making a read error possible. This chain connects TRBV6-2 or TRBV6-3 to TRBJ2-7, with D perhaps being TRBD1 or TRBD2 (5 bases each). The CDR3 runs 15 residues. V lost 8 bases to trimming and J lost 0 bases, with 17 bases between them. Germline V lookup: CDR1 MNHEY, CDR2 SVGEGT. Written as DNA, the CDR3 is TGTGCCAGCCTTCTGAGGGGCAGGGTCTCCTACGAGCAGTACTTC. Translated: CASLLRGRVSYEQYF.

This clonotype has a handful of counts. A much larger clone lies a single base off, so this may be a read error. The chain has TRBV2 and TRBJ1-5; D ambiguous. In germline, CDR1 is SNHLY, CDR2 FYNNEI. This CDR3 is built from 18 residues. CDR3 loop: CASSEERVLAYSNQPHHF. The CDR3 DNA reads as TGTGCCAGCAGTGAAGAGAGGGTTCTAGCATATAGCAATCAGCCCCACCATTTT.

This clonotype was observed many times. The rearrangement uses TRBV12-3 or TRBV12-4 and TRBJ2-3; the D gene could be TRBD1 or TRBD2 (5 bases each). The V and J ends lost 6 bases and 5 bases respectively, with 9 bases between them. There are 12 residues in the CDR3. The CDR3 here is CASSFGGDTQYF. CDR3 nucleotide sequence: TGTGCCAGCAGCTTTGGGGGAGATACGCAGTATTTT.